The 9 T cell receptor beta chains below were found in one sample sequenced in a study of blood T cell repertoires in COVID-19. The repertoire was sequenced with immunoSEQ multiplex PCR; TCRdb's copy has only in-frame clones and lacks some. The table shows more than 110,000 clones, with roughly 80% occurring only once. Sequenced material: peripheral blood. Source of these receptors: a woman older than 75 with acute or convalescent COVID-19.

This clone is a singleton in its sample. V usage is TRBV5-6 and J usage is TRBJ2-5; TRBD2 is a possible D gene (6 bases). The CDR3 runs to 14 residues. The V and J ends lost 0 bases and 4 bases respectively, with 10 bases between them. The germline gives CDR1 SGHDT, CDR2 YYEEEE. The CDR3, as DNA: TGTGCCAGCAGCTTGGGGGGGGTCCTAGAGACCCAGTACTTC. This codes for CASSLGGVLETQYF.

In the case of this clone: The sample carries other DNA sequences with the same CDR3. Here the CDR3 reads CASSPRTGMNTEAFF. The CDR3 nucleotides are TGTGCCAGCTCACCGCGGACGGGAATGAACACTGAAGCTTTCTTT. This chain joins TRBV18 and TRBJ1-1; D is uncertain. V was trimmed by 3 bases and J by 0 bases, leaving 11 bases between them. The germline V gene has CDR1 KGHSH and CDR2 LQKENI. The CDR3 runs 15 residues.

This chain links TRBV3-1 (or the pseudogene TRBV3-2) with TRBJ1-3; D gene unclear. Germline lookup yields CDR1 LGHDT and CDR2 YNNKEL (reference sequence). The CDR3 is made up of 16 amino acids. Trimming stripped 1 base from V and 1 base from J, with 11 bases between. This chain's CDR3 is CASSQGPPRSGNTIYF. As DNA, the CDR3 is TGTGCCAGCAGCCAAGGTCCGCCGCGTTCTGGAAACACCATATATTTT.

This clone was seen a handful of times. The J gene is TRBJ1-5, the V gene TRBV5-8; D is undetermined. The CDR3 is made up of 17 amino acids. Germline CDR1 is SGHTS and CDR2 is YDEGEE. V lost 3 bases and J lost 0, with 16 bases in between. The CDR3 nucleotides read TGTGCCAGCAGCTATCGGGAGGGATACTATAGCAATCAGCCCCAGCATTTT. Protein: CASSYREGYYSNQPQHF.

This chain links TRBV11-2 with TRBJ2-7, with TRBD2 as a possible D gene (6 bases). Germline V gene sequence: CDR1 SGHAT, CDR2 FQNNGV. V lost 4 bases and J lost 2, with 12 bases in between. The CDR3 is made up of 14 amino acids. For the CDR3, the DNA is TGTGCCAGCAGCTCCCGGGACTTCACCTACGAGCAGTACTTC. This codes for CASSSRDFTYEQYF.

This clone was seen more than once but under ten times. The chain employs TRBV28 and TRBJ1-2, with TRBD1 as a possible D gene (5 bases). The V and J ends lost 3 bases and 8 bases respectively, with 16 bases between them. The V gene's germline CDR1 is MDHEN and CDR2 SYDVKM. The CDR3 consists of 14 residues. The CDR3 protein is CASSLAGYRFGYTF. DNA of the CDR3: TGTGCCAGCAGTTTGGCAGGGTACCGTTTCGGCTACACCTTC.

This clone has a single count. The chain uses TRBV2 and TRBJ2-1; possibly TRBD2 for D (5 bases). V was clipped by 9 bases and J by 0 bases, with 12 bases between them. The length of the CDR3 is 14 residues. CDR1 is SNHLY, CDR2 FYNNEI, per germline. Here the CDR3 reads CARRAKSSYNEQFF. The CDR3 DNA sequence: TGTGCCAGGAGGGCGAAAAGCTCCTACAATGAGCAGTTCTTC.

The chain is built from TRBV6-5 and TRBJ2-1; 8 bases line up with TRBD1. J gave up 7 bases and V 4 bases, and 12 bases lay outside the gene matches. Germline V gene sequence: CDR1 MNHEY, CDR2 SVGAGI. The CDR3 consists of 16 residues. The CDR3 DNA sequence: TGTGCCAGCAGTTTGTTCCCCAGGACAGGGACTAATGAGCAGTTCTTC. Translating it yields CASSLFPRTGTNEQFF.

CDR3 loop: CASSLTGTGVYYGYTF. CDR3 DNA: TGTGCCAGCAGTTTAACCGGGACAGGGGTCTACTATGGCTACACCTTC. The V and J genes are TRBV28 and TRBJ1-2, with 10 nucleotides matching TRBD1. Germline assignment: CDR1 MDHEN and CDR2 SYDVKM. This CDR3 comprises 16 residues. V lost 2 bases to trimming and J lost 3 bases; unmatched junction nucleotides: 6.